The next 22 T cell receptor beta chains were all read from a single sample in a study of blood T cell repertoires in COVID-19. The protocol was immunoSEQ multiplex PCR, while the TCRdb copy is restricted to in-frame clones and leaves out a portion. Among around 19,000 clones listed, about nine tenths were seen once. Sequencing was performed on peripheral blood. These receptors all stem from a man aged 70-80 years with active COVID-19.

The chain joins TRBV13 to TRBJ1-2; 7 nucleotides line up with TRBD1. This CDR3 is 13 amino acids long. CDR1 is PRHDT, CDR2 FYEKMQ, per germline (reference sequence). With V trimmed by 2 bases and J by 7 bases, 4 bases remained unmatched. CDR3 residues: CASSLNPGGGYTF. The CDR3 DNA sequence: TGTGCCAGCAGCTTAAATCCAGGGGGTGGCTACACCTTC.

This sequence joins TRBV7-9 and TRBJ2-1; tentative D call: TRBD2 (5 bases). This CDR3 contains 15 residues. The V gene's germline CDR1 is SEHNR and CDR2 FQNEAQ (reference sequence). Trimming took off 5 bases at V and 6 bases at J, with 17 bases between the two ends. As DNA, the CDR3 is TGTGCCAGCAGCGAATCCGGGATAGAGGGCAATGAGCAGTTCTTC. Translating gives CASSESGIEGNEQFF.

The V call is TRBV7-9, the J call TRBJ2-7, with D possibly TRBD2 on 5 matching bases. The CDR3 covers 16 residues. The V gene lost 0 bases and the J gene lost 3 bases, with 15 bases spanning the gap. Germline V gene sequence: CDR1 SEHNR, CDR2 FQNEAQ (reference sequence). CDR3 DNA sequence: TGTGCCAGCAGCTTAGCATCATCTAGCATTAGCTACGAGCAGTACTTC. Protein product: CASSLASSSISYEQYF.

The gene calls are TRBV5-1 and TRBJ1-6; 9 bases map to TRBD1. J was trimmed by 6 bases and V by 1 base; bases with no gene match: 2. The CDR3 runs to 15 residues. Germline CDR1 SGHRS, CDR2 YFSETQ. The CDR3 loop reads CASSLQDRGNSPLHF. The CDR3 nucleotides read TGCGCCAGCAGCTTGCAGGACAGGGGTAATTCACCCCTCCACTTT.

The chain recombines TRBV9 with TRBJ1-3; D unclear. V lost 0 bases, J lost 0 bases, and 7 bases lay in between. This CDR3 region has 15 residues. CDR1 and CDR2 from the germline V gene are SGDLS and YYNGEE. CDR3 in amino acids: CASSVDSSSGNTIYF. The CDR3, as DNA: TGTGCCAGCAGCGTAGATAGTTCCTCTGGAAACACCATATATTTT.

V usage is TRBV5-1 and J usage is TRBJ2-5; 12 nucleotides line up with TRBD1. CDR3 size: 16 residues. Germline V CDR1 and CDR2: SGHRS, YFSETQ. The V gene end was trimmed by 2 bases and the J gene end by 5 bases; junction bases not matched to a gene: 7. The CDR3, as DNA: TGCGCCAGCAGCTTAGGCCTCGGGACAGGGGGCGAGACCCAGTACTTC. It translates to CASSLGLGTGGETQYF.

The chain couples TRBV24-1 to TRBJ1-5; D might be TRBD1 (5 bases). Trimming removed 4 bases at V and 11 bases at J, with 14 bases between. CDR1 is KGHDR, CDR2 SFDVKD, per germline. The CDR3 consists of 13 residues. CDR3 sequence reads: CATSDPGHKSQHF. CDR3 nucleotide sequence: TGTGCCACCAGTGACCCCGGACACAAGTCCCAGCATTTT.

The chain combines TRBV6-6 with TRBJ2-5; a weak D match, TRBD1 (5 bases). The ends were cut back, 2 bases at V and 4 bases at J, with 11 bases in the middle. The CDR3 is 14 amino acids. Germline CDR1 MNHNY, CDR2 SVGAGI (reference sequence). The CDR3 sequence is CASSYPSQGETQYF. The CDR3 nucleotides are TGTGCCAGCAGTTACCCGTCCCAGGGAGAGACCCAGTACTTC.

The V call is TRBV6-6, the J call TRBJ1-4; possibly TRBD1 for D (5 bases). The CDR3 has 15 residues. Germline-derived CDR1 and CDR2 are MNHNY and SVGAGI (reference sequence). Trimming took 3 bases from V and 0 from J, leaving 8 bases between them. CDR3 sequence (DNA): TGTGCCAGCAGTTATACAGGAGCAACTAATGAAAAACTGTTTTTT. It translates to CASSYTGATNEKLFF.

This sequence joins TRBV7-9 and TRBJ2-5, with 9 bases fitting TRBD2. The CDR3 sequence is 15 residues long. CDR1 SEHNR and CDR2 FQNEAQ come from the germline V gene (reference sequence). The J segment lost 4 bases and the V segment lost 5 bases, leaving 8 bases of the junction unmatched. CDR3: CASSPLAGARETQYF. CDR3 DNA sequence: TGTGCCAGCAGCCCGTTAGCGGGAGCACGAGAGACCCAGTACTTC.

The CDR3 DNA reads as TGCGCCAGCAGCTTGGAGGGCAGGGGGAGGTACGAGCAGTACTTC. It codes for CASSLEGRGRYEQYF. The chain recombines TRBV5-1 with TRBJ2-7; perhaps TRBD1 as D (7 bases). This CDR3 has 15 amino acids. With 0 bases removed from V and 4 bases from J, the gap between germline ends came to 14 bases. Looked up from germline, CDR1 is SGHRS and CDR2 is YFSETQ.

The CDR3 here is CASSRPGQPQHF. In DNA, the CDR3 is TGTGCCAGCAGCCGCCCGGGGCAGCCCCAGCATTTT. This chain links TRBV7-2 with TRBJ1-5; the D is unclear. Trimming removed 5 bases at V and 7 bases at J, with 9 bases between. The CDR3 runs 12 residues. Germline lookup yields CDR1 SGHTA and CDR2 FQGNSA.

The V and J genes are TRBV5-6 and TRBJ2-1, with TRBD2 matching over 9 bases. With V trimmed by 1 base and J by 8 bases, 13 bases remained unmatched. Germline V gene data show CDR1 as SGHDT and CDR2 as YYEEEE. The CDR3 loop spans 17 amino acids. The CDR3 loop reads CASSLWLRLADWYEQFF. CDR3 DNA: TGTGCCAGCAGCTTGTGGTTGAGACTAGCGGATTGGTATGAGCAGTTCTTC.

This chain joins TRBV6-5 and TRBJ1-1; 7 bases are a match to TRBD1. Germline V gives CDR1 MNHEY, CDR2 SVGAGI. The CDR3 loop spans 14 amino acids. After removal of 0 bases from V and 3 bases from J, the junction contained 1 base not matched to a gene. The CDR3: CASSYSTGYTEAFF. CDR3 nucleotides: TGTGCCAGCAGTTACTCGACAGGGTACACTGAAGCTTTCTTT.

The genes are TRBV28 and TRBJ1-5, with TRBD1 matching over 9 bases. Unmatched junction bases numbered 7, after V lost 3 bases and J lost 10 bases. The CDR3 runs to 14 residues. CDR1 and CDR2 from the germline V gene are MDHEN and SYDVKM. CDR3 sequence reads: CASSFGTGRRPQHF. The CDR3 coding sequence is TGTGCCAGCAGTTTCGGGACAGGGAGGCGCCCCCAGCATTTT. Filled out from reference TRBV28 and TRBJ1-5, the complete variable domain reads DVKVTQSSRYLVKRTGEKVFLECVQDMDHENMFWYRQDPGLGLRLIYFSYDVKMKEKGDIPEGYSVSREKKERFSLILESASTNQTSMYLCASSFGTGRRPQHFGDGTRLSIL.

In DNA form, the CDR3 reads TGTGCCAGCAGTGAACATAGCGGGGGCCTCACAGATACGCAGTATTTT. Protein: CASSEHSGGLTDTQYF. The gene calls are TRBV6-1 and TRBJ2-3; 9 bases are a match to TRBD2. The V gene's germline CDR1 is MNHNS and CDR2 SASEGT. The CDR3 consists of 16 residues. After removal of 2 bases from V and 2 bases from J, the junction contained 5 bases not matched to a gene.

This clone was observed once. V usage is TRBV19 and J usage is TRBJ2-7; D perhaps matches TRBD2 (5 bases). The CDR3 is 13 residues long. CDR1 is LNHDA, CDR2 SQIVND, per germline (reference sequence). V lost 6 bases to trimming and J lost 7 bases, with 16 bases between them. The CDR3 region is CASSLGSLGEQYF. CDR3 coding DNA: TGTGCCAGTAGCCTTGGGAGTTTAGGGGAGCAGTACTTC. Filled out from reference TRBV19 and TRBJ2-7, the complete variable domain reads DGGITQSPKYLFRKEGQNVTLSCEQNLNHDAMYWYRQDPGQGLRLIYYSQIVNDFQKGDIAEGYSVSREKKESFPLTVTSAQKNPTAFYLCASSLGSLGEQYFGPGTRLTVT.

V gene TRBV7-2 combines with J gene TRBJ1-3, with D perhaps matching TRBD1 (6 bases). Germline CDR1 is SGHTA and CDR2 is FQGNSA. The V and J ends lost 5 bases and 0 bases respectively, with 17 bases between them. CDR3 size: 17 residues. The CDR3 sequence: CASSGRRGGDSGNTIYF. The CDR3 DNA sequence: TGTGCCAGCAGCGGAAGGAGAGGGGGGGACTCTGGAAACACCATATATTTT.

This clone was counted once. The chain's CDR3 is CASSLKRTSGTYTDTQYF. CDR3 DNA: TGTGCCAGCAGCTTAAAAAGGACTAGCGGGACCTACACAGATACGCAGTATTTT. This chain links TRBV11-2 with TRBJ2-3; 12 bases align to TRBD2. V was clipped by 2 bases and J by 2 bases; unmatched bases: 8. From germline, CDR1 is SGHAT and CDR2 FQNNGV. This CDR3 is 18 amino acids long.

The rearrangement uses TRBV2 and TRBJ2-5, with 8 bases that match TRBD1. J gave up 4 bases and V 6 bases, and 4 bases lay outside the gene matches. Looked up from germline, CDR1 is SNHLY and CDR2 is FYNNEI. CDR3 length: 13 amino acids. The CDR3, as DNA: TGTGCCAGCAGGCTGACAGGGGCAGAGACCCAGTACTTC. It translates to CASRLTGAETQYF.

The rearrangement uses TRBV5-4 and TRBJ1-2, with D possibly matching TRBD1 (5 bases). Deletions cut 0 bases from V and 4 bases from J, with 13 bases between. CDR1 is SGHNT and CDR2 is YYREEE in the germline V gene (reference sequence). This CDR3 is 15 amino acids long. The CDR3 DNA reads TGTGCCAGCAGCTTGGCGGCCGGGACTCCCTATGGCTACACCTTC. Translated, it gives CASSLAAGTPYGYTF.

V usage is TRBV10-1 and J usage is TRBJ2-7; no reliable D call. Germline V lookup: CDR1 WNHNN, CDR2 SYGVQD (reference sequence). The CDR3 is 12 amino acids. Trimming removed 10 bases at V and 3 bases at J, with 13 bases between. The CDR3 reads CANNLRIYEQYF. Here the CDR3 DNA reads TGCGCCAACAACCTCAGGATCTACGAGCAGTACTTC.